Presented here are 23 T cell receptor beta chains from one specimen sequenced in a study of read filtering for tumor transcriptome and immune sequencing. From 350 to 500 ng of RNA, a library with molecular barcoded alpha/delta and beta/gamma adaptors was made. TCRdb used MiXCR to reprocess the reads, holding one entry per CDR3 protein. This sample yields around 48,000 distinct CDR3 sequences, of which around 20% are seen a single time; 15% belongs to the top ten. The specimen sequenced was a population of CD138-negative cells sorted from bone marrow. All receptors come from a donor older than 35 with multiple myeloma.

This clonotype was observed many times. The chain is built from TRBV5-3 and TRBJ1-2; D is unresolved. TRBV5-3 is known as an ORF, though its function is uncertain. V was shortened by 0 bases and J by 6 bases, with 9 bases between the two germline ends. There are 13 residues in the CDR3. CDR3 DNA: TGTGCCAGAAGCTTGGTCCGGCTGAATGGCTACACCTTC. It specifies CARSLVRLNGYTF.

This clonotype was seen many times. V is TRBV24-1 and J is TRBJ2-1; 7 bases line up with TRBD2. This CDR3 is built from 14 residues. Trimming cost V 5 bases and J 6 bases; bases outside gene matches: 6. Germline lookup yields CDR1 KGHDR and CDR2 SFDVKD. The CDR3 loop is CATSASGKANEQFF. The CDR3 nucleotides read TGTGCCACCAGTGCCAGCGGGAAAGCCAATGAGCAGTTCTTC.

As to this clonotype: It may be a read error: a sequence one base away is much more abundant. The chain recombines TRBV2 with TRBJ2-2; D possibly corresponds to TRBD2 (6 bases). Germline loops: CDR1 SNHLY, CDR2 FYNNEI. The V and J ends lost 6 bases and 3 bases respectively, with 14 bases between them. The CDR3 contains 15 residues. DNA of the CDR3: TGTGCCAGCAGCCCCGGGACTGGACACACCGGGGAGCTGTTTTTT. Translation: CASSPGTGHTGELFF.

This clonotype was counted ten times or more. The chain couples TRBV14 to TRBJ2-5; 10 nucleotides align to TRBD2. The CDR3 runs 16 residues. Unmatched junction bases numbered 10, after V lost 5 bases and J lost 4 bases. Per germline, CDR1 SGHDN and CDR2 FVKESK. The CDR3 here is CASSYPSGSTGETQYF. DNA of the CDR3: TGTGCCAGCAGCTACCCTAGCGGGAGTACGGGAGAGACCCAGTACTTC.

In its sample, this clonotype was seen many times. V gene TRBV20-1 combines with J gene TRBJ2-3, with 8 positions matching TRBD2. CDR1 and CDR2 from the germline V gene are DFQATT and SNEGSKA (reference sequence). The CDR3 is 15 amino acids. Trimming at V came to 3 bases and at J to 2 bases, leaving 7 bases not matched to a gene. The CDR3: CSARGPSGYTDTQYF. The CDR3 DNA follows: TGCAGTGCTAGGGGACCTAGCGGGTACACAGATACGCAGTATTTT.

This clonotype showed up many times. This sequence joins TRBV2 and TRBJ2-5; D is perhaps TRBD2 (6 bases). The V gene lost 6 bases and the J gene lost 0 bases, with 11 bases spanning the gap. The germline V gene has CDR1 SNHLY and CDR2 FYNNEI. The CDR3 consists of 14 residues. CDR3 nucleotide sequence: TGTGCCAGCAGAGGGACTCGGTACCAAGAGACCCAGTACTTC. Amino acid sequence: CASRGTRYQETQYF.

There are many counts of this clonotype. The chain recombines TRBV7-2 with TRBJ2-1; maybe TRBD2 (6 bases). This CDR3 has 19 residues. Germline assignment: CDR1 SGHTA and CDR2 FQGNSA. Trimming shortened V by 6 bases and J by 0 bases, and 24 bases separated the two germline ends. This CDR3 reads CASRTRGTGGLSSYNEQFF. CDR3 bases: TGTGCCAGCAGAACTCGTGGGACTGGCGGGTTGAGCTCCTACAATGAGCAGTTCTTC.

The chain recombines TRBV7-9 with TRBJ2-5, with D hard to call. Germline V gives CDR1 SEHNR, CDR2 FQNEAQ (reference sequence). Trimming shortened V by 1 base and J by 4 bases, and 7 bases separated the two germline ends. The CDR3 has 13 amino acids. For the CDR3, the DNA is TGTGCCAGCAGCTTAGTTCTTGGAGAGACCCAGTACTTC. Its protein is CASSLVLGETQYF.

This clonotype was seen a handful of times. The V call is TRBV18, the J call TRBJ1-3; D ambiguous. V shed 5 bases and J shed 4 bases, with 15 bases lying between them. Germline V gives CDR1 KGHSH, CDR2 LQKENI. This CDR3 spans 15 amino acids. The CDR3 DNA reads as TGTGCCAGCTCAGCAGCGGTCGGAATGGGAAACACCATATATTTT. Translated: CASSAAVGMGNTIYF.

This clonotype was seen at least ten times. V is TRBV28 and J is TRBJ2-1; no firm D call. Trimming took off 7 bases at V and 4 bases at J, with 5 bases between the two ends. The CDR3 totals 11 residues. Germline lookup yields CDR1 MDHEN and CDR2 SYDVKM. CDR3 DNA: TGTGCCAGCACGAAGTACAATGAGCAGTTCTTC. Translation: CASTKYNEQFF.

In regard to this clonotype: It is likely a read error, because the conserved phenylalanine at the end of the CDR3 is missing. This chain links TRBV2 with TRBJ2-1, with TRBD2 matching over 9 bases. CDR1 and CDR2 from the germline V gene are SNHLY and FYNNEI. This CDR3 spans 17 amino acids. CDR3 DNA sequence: TGTGTCAGCTTCGGCGGGAGGGCCCTTCTCTCCTACAATGAGCAGTTCGTC. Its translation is CVSFGGRALLSYNEQFV.

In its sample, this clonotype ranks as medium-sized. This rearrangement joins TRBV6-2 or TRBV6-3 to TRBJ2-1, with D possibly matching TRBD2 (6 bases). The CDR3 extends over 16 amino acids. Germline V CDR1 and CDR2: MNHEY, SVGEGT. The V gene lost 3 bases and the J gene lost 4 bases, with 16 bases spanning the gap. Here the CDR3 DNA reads TGTGCCAGCAGTTATAGCAGGTCGGGAGATTACAATGAGCAGTTCTTC. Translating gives CASSYSRSGDYNEQFF.

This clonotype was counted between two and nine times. In DNA, the CDR3 is TGCGCCAGCAGCTTGACAGGGGCTAGCACAGATACGCAGTATTTT. Translation gives CASSLTGASTDTQYF. This chain uses TRBV5-1 with TRBJ2-3; 7 nucleotides agree with TRBD1. The V segment lost 1 base and the J segment 0 bases; nucleotides outside the gene matches: 2. The length of the CDR3 is 15 residues. Looked up from germline, CDR1 is SGHRS and CDR2 is YFSETQ.

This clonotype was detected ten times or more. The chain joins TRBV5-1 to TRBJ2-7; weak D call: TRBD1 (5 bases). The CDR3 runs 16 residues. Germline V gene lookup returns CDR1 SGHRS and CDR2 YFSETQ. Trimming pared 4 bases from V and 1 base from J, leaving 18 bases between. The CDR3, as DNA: TGCGCCAGCAGCCCGAATCAGGGTGTCATATCCTACGAGCAGTACTTC. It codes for CASSPNQGVISYEQYF.

CDR3 DNA: TGTGCCACCAGTGAAGCTGACGGGAACCGGGGGCCCCAGCATTTT. It specifies CATSEADGNRGPQHF. The chain uses TRBV24-1 and TRBJ1-5; D is undetermined. CDR1 is KGHDR and CDR2 is SFDVKD in the germline V gene. CDR3 length: 15 residues. The V end was cut by 4 bases, the J end by 9 bases, with 18 bases between.

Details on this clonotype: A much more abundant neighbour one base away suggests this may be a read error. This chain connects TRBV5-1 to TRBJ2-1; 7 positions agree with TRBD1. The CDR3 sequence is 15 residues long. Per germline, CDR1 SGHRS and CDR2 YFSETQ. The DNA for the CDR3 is TGCGCCAGCAGCAGGGACAGTCTGTCCTACAAGGAGCAGTTCTTC. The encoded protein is CASSRDSLSYKEQFF.

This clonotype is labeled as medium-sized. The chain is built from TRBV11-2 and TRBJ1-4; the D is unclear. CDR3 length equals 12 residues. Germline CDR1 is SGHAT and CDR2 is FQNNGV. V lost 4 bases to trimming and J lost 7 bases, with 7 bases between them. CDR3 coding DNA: TGTGCCAGCAGCTCCCTAAGTGAAAAACTGTTTTTT. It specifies CASSSLSEKLFF.

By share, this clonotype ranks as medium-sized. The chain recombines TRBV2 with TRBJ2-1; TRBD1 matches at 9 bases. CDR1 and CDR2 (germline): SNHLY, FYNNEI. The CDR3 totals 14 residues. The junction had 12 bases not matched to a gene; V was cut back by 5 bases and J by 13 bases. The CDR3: CASSLNVGQGRQFF. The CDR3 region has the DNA TGTGCCAGCAGTCTAAACGTGGGACAGGGTCGTCAGTTCTTC.

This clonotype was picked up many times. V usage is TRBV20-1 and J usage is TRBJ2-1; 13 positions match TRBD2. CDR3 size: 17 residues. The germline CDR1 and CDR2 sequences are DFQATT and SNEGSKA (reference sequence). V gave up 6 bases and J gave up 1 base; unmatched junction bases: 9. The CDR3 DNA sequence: TGCAGTGCCCAAACTAGCGGGAGGGCCTTATCCTACAATGAGCAGTTCTTC. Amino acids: CSAQTSGRALSYNEQFF.

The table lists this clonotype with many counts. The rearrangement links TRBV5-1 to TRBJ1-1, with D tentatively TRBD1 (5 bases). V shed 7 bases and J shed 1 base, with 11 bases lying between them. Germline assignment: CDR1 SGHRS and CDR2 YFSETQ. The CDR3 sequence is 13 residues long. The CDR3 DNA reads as TGCGCCAGCTCTTTTGGGGGGAACACTGAAGCTTTCTTT. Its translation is CASSFGGNTEAFF.

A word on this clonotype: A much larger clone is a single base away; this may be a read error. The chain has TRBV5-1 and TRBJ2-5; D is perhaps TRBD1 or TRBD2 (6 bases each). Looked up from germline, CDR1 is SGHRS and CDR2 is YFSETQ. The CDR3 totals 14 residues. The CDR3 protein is CAGSLGGTQETQYF. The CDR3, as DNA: TGCGCCGGCAGCTTGGGGGGCACCCAAGAGACCCAGTACTTC.

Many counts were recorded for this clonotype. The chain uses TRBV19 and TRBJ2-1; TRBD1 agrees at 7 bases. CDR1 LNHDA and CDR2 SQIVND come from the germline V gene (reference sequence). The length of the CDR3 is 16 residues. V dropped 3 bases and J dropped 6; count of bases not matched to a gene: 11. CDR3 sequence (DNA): TGTGCCAGTAGTATTCTGGCAGGGGGATTTAGCAATGAGCAGTTCTTC. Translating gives CASSILAGGFSNEQFF.

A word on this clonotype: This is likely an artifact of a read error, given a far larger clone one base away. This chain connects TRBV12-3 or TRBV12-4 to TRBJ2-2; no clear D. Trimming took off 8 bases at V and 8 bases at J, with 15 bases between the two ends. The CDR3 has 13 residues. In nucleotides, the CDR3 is TGTGCCAGCTGTTATGCCCCAGGAGGGGAGCTGTTTTTT. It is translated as CASCYAPGGELFF.